The 8 T cell receptor beta chains below all came from one sample that was sequenced in a study of CD4 and CD8 cells across lung adenocarcinoma regions. TCRdb re-derived calls from the PCR reads in MiXCR, one entry per CDR3 protein. Of over 3,000 distinct CDR3 sequences in the sample, roughly 70% are singletons; the top ten hold roughly 19%. Sequencing was done on a sample of CD4+ T cells from the margin of a lung tumor. Receptors originate from a male donor with lung adenocarcinoma. The CD4 and CD8 labels of this study may be unreliable.

V and J are TRBV7-2 and TRBJ2-5; D unresolved. V was shortened by 5 bases and J by 2 bases, with 15 bases between the two germline ends. CDR3 size: 15 residues. Germline V lookup: CDR1 SGHTA, CDR2 FQGNSA. The CDR3 is CASSPKRSGQETQYF. CDR3 nucleotides: TGTGCCAGCAGCCCAAAGAGGTCCGGTCAAGAGACCCAGTACTTC.

V and J are TRBV6-5 and TRBJ1-2; 9 positions match TRBD1. Germline CDR1 reads MNHEY; CDR2 reads SVGAGI. Losses at the gene ends were 7 bases for V and 5 bases for J; bases not matched to a gene: 2. CDR3 length: 12 amino acids. CDR3 in amino acids: CASTGQGYGYTF. The CDR3 DNA is TGTGCCAGCACGGGACAGGGTTATGGCTACACCTTC.

This clonotype ranks as medium-sized (0.01 to 0.1%). V is TRBV6-1 and J is TRBJ1-1; TRBD1 is a possible D gene (6 bases). This CDR3 has 14 residues. Germline CDR1 and CDR2: MNHNS and SASEGT. V was pared by 8 bases and J by 3 bases, with 16 bases between. CDR3 sequence: CASRRGNLDTEAFF. The CDR3 bases are TGTGCCAGCCGAAGGGGGAATTTGGACACTGAAGCTTTCTTT.

This clonotype has just a few counts. The chain joins TRBV6-1 to TRBJ2-5; the D is unclear. The J call may be wrong; the DNA end is better matched by TRBJ2-7. Germline assignment: CDR1 MNHNS and CDR2 SASEGT. The CDR3 contains 14 residues. The CDR3 is CASSVTWNTYEQYF. DNA for the CDR3: TGTGCCAGCAGCGTTACATGGAATACCTACGAGCAGTACTTC.

V gene TRBV7-2 combines with J gene TRBJ1-2; 7 positions match TRBD1. The V gene end was trimmed by 5 bases and the J gene end by 8 bases; junction bases not matched to a gene: 14. The CDR3 runs to 15 residues. Germline CDR1 and CDR2: SGHTA and FQGNSA. The CDR3 region has the DNA TGTGCCAGCAGCCCGTGGGACAGCATATATTCGGGCTACACCTTC. Translated, it gives CASSPWDSIYSGYTF.

The sample holds a few counts of this clonotype. This chain joins TRBV6-1 and TRBJ2-1; TRBD2 might be the D (7 bases). CDR1 and CDR2 from the germline V gene are MNHNS and SASEGT. CDR3 size: 15 residues. Trimming took 6 bases from V and 4 from J, leaving 16 bases between them. CDR3 sequence (DNA): TGTGCCAGCAGACGGACTAGGGGGTATTACAATGAGCAGTTCTTC. This codes for CASRRTRGYYNEQFF.

V is TRBV11-3 and J is TRBJ2-2; D unresolved. The length of the CDR3 is 13 residues. Per germline, CDR1 SGHNT and CDR2 YENEEA. Trimming pared 5 bases from V and 6 bases from J, leaving 10 bases between. CDR3 sequence reads: CASSPGISGELFF. The DNA of the CDR3 is TGTGCCAGCAGCCCAGGTATCTCCGGGGAGCTGTTTTTT.

The chain links TRBV6-1 to TRBJ2-7, with 10 bases aligning to TRBD1. The closer fit of TRBJ2-1 to the DNA end suggests the J call may be wrong. Germline values: CDR1 MNHNS, CDR2 SASEGT. The CDR3 spans 14 residues. For the CDR3, the DNA is TGTGCCAGCAGCCCGGACAGGGGGGGCAATGAGCAGTTCTTC. Encoded protein: CASSPDRGGNEQFF.